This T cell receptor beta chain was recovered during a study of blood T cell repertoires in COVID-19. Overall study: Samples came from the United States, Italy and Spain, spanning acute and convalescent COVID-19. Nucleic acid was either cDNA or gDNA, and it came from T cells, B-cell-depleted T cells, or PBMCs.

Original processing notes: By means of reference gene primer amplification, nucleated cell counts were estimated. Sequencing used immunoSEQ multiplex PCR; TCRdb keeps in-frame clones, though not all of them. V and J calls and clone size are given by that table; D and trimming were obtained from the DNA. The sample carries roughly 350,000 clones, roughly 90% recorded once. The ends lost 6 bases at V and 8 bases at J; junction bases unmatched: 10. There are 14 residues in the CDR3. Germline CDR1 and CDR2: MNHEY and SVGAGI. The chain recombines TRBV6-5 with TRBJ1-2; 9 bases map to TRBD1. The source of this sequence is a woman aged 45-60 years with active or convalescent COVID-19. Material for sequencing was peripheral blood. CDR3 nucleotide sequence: TGTGCCAGCAGCCAAACGGACAGGGGTATAGGCTACACCTTC. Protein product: CASSQTDRGIGYTF.